Listed below are T cell receptor beta chains from one sample, sequenced in a study of OX40 agonist ivuxolimab in advanced cancers. Using immunoSEQ multiplex PCR, the repertoire was profiled, and TCRdb retains in-frame clones only, with some absent. The profile covers tens of thousands of clones, with 89% appearing a single time and 12% taken by the ten largest. Sequenced material: CD4+ or CD8+ T cells sorted from blood, taken in a trial of the OX40 agonist ivuxolimab. The origin of the receptors is an adult with an advanced solid tumor such as melanoma, head and neck, liver or kidney cancer. Each CDR3 is given without its conserved first and last residue. D genes are given only for firm matches.

j_call | v_call | d_call | cdr3_aa
TRBJ1-5 | TRBV27 | NA | ASMHRDGSNQPQH
TRBJ2-2 | TRBV27 | NA | ASRPPGLSFTGELF
TRBJ2-7 | TRBV4-1 | TRBD1 | ASSRMTGDYEQY
TRBJ1-5 | TRBV28 | TRBD1 | ASSLDRASNQPQH
TRBJ2-3 | TRBV7-8 | TRBD2 | ASSLISGTSGRAPDTQY
TRBJ1-1 | TRBV6-1 | TRBD1 | ASSSLGQGDTEAF
TRBJ1-2 | TRBV5-1 | NA | ASSLRSENYGYT
TRBJ2-1 | TRBV19 | NA | ASSIWGPYNEQF
TRBJ2-7 | TRBV27 | NA | ASSWAGSYEQY
TRBJ2-6 | TRBV7-9 | NA | ASSSPRGSGANVLT
TRBJ1-1 | TRBV27 | NA | ASSSSGYTEAF
TRBJ1-3 | TRBV2 | TRBD1 | ASSDGQGASGNTIY
TRBJ2-7 | TRBV27 | NA | ASSLGGSYEQY
TRBJ2-5 | TRBV27 | NA | ASRQSGKQETQY